This is a list of T cell receptor beta chains from one sample in a study of T cell clonotyping in hematopoietic cell transplantation. Produced via immunoSEQ multiplex PCR; TCRdb's table is partial and in-frame only. The sample lists some 11,000 clones; more than 85% were seen once. This material consisted of peripheral blood mononuclear cells, taken before stem cell transplant. These receptor sequences come from a woman in her thirties or forties with acute myeloid leukemia. Some clones in this sample may be carry-over from other donors' samples. Each CDR3 is given with its conserved first and last residue. Each record gives: clone size, D gene, J gene, V gene, CDR3 DNA, CDR3 protein. A D gene is named only where the DNA matches it firmly. Where a row states a size, it is once, few, many or the class of an expanded clone; other rows omit it.

>.|.|TRBJ2-2|TRBV25-1
TGTGCCAGCAGTGATCTCTCGAACACCGGGGAGCTGTTTTTT
CASSDLSNTGELFF
>few|.|TRBJ1-3|TRBV7-7
TGTGCCAGCAGCCCATCTACCTCTGGAAACACCATATATTTT
CASSPSTSGNTIYF
>once|TRBD1|TRBJ2-5|TRBV30
TGTGCCTGGACCGACCGACAGGGGTGGGCCTGGGGCCAAGAGACCCAGTACTTC
CAWTDRQGWAWGQETQYF
>.|.|TRBJ2-2|TRBV19
TGTGCCAGTAGTATAATAGGGGTTACCGGGGAGCTGTTTTTT
CASSIIGVTGELFF
>.|.|TRBJ1-4|TRBV18
TGTGCCAGCTCACCCGGCCAGGTTTCAACTAATGAAAAACTGTTTTTT
CASSPGQVSTNEKLFF
>.|TRBD1|TRBJ1-1|TRBV19
TGTGCCAGTAGTATAGGACAGGGACCTTTAGTGGGCACTGAAGCTTTCTTT
CASSIGQGPLVGTEAFF
>.|.|TRBJ2-7|TRBV21-1
TGTGCCAGCAGCAAAGGGGGACAGGGGGCTCCACCCTACGAGCAGTACTTC
CASSKGGQGAPPYEQYF
>.|.|TRBJ2-5|TRBV9
TGTGCCAGCAGCGTAGGGACGCGAACCGAAATCCAAGGGACCCAGTACTTC
CASSVGTRTEIQGTQYF
>once|.|TRBJ2-7|TRBV9
TGTGCCAGCAGCTCCCGAGGTAGCGGACCCTACGAGCAGTACTTC
CASSSRGSGPYEQYF
>once|TRBD1|TRBJ1-2|TRBV5-1
TGCGCCAGCAGCTCAGCCGGGACAGTCGGCTATGGCTACACCTTC
CASSSAGTVGYGYTF
>.|.|TRBJ1-2|TRBV15
TGTGCCACCAGCCGACACACAGAATATGGCTACACCTTC
CATSRHTEYGYTF
>.|.|TRBJ2-7|TRBV7-8
TGTGCCAGCAGCCCGATGAGAGTCACAGGGCTCAACGAGCAGTACTTC
CASSPMRVTGLNEQYF
>.|.|TRBJ2-5|TRBV5-4
TGTGCCAGCAGCTCTGGACGGCAAGAGACCCAGTACTTC
CASSSGRQETQYF
>.|.|TRBJ1-3|TRBV5-4
TGTGCCAGCAGCTTGGATCAGGGTTCCCGCTCTGGAAACACCATATATTTT
CASSLDQGSRSGNTIYF
>once|.|TRBJ2-5|TRBV7-3
TGTGCCAGCAGCCGCGTAGGGGGAGAGACCCAGTACTTC
CASSRVGGETQYF
>.|TRBD2|TRBJ2-7|TRBV5-1
TGCGCCAGCAGCCCGGGGGGACTAGCGGCCTACGAGCAGTACTTC
CASSPGGLAAYEQYF
>.|TRBD2|TRBJ2-7|TRBV11-2
TGTGCCAGCAGCTTAGGTAGACTAGCGGATCAGCAGTACTTC
CASSLGRLADQQYF
>.|.|TRBJ2-1|TRBV7-2
TGTGCCAGCAGCTTAGCGCTTTTAAACTTGGCCTACAATGAGCAGTTCTTC
CASSLALLNLAYNEQFF
>.|TRBD1|TRBJ1-1|TRBV6-6
TGTGCCAGCAGTTACACAGGGGAGAACACTGAAGCTTTCTTT
CASSYTGENTEAFF
>.|TRBD1|TRBJ1-3|TRBV13
TGTGCCAGCAGCTCAAAGACAGGGGATGGAAACACCATATATTTT
CASSSKTGDGNTIYF
>.|.|TRBJ2-6|TRBV27
TGTGCCAGCAGTTTAGGGCTGAGCTCTGGGGCCAACGTCCTGACTTTC
CASSLGLSSGANVLTF
>.|TRBD1|TRBJ2-3|TRBV29-1
TGCAGCGCTGACAGGGGAAGCACAGATACGCAGTATTTT
CSADRGSTDTQYF
>few|.|TRBJ1-2|TRBV30
TGTGCCTGGAAGGTTTACAGGGTCAAGGATGGCTACACCTTC
CAWKVYRVKDGYTF
>.|.|TRBJ1-2|TRBV30
TGTGCCTGGAGCCGGGACCTTGGCTACACCTTC
CAWSRDLGYTF
>.|.|TRBJ1-2|TRBV7-9
TGTGCCAGCAGCCCAGGGACCGTATATGGCTACACCTTC
CASSPGTVYGYTF
>.|.|TRBJ1-3|TRBV7-2
TGTGCCAGCAGCTACATCTCTGGAAACACCATATATTTT
CASSYISGNTIYF
>.|.|TRBJ1-4|TRBV9
TGTGCCAGCAGCCCCAGGGGTAATAATGAAAAACTGTTTTTT
CASSPRGNNEKLFF
>.|TRBD1|TRBJ2-1|TRBV7-6
TGTGCCAGCAGCTTATCAGGGGGCGGATACAATGAGCAGTTCTTC
CASSLSGGGYNEQFF
>few|TRBD2|TRBJ2-7|TRBV19
TGTGCCAGTAGTATAGGGGAGGGAGGCGAGCAGTACTTC
CASSIGEGGEQYF
>.|.|TRBJ2-7|TRBV30
TGTGCCTGGAGTGGGCCGGGTGACTTGCTGGGCTACGAGCAGTACTTC
CAWSGPGDLLGYEQYF
>.|.|TRBJ2-7|TRBV21-1
TGTGCCAGCAGCGCCTTGCGGGCCACCTTCTACGAGCAGTACTTC
CASSALRATFYEQYF
>.|TRBD1|TRBJ2-7|TRBV30
TGTGCCTGGAGTATCCCCGGGACAGGGGGTTGGTACGAGCAGTACTTC
CAWSIPGTGGWYEQYF
>.|TRBD1|TRBJ2-7|TRBV7-6
TGTGCCAGCAGCGGGACAGGGCCGTCCTACGAGCAGTACTTC
CASSGTGPSYEQYF
>.|TRBD1|TRBJ1-2|TRBV30
TGTGCCTGGAACACCGGGACAGGGGATGGTTGGAGTGGCTACACCTTC
CAWNTGTGDGWSGYTF
>.|.|TRBJ2-7|TRBV19
TGTGCCAGCAAGAACAGGGACGAGCAGTACTTC
CASKNRDEQYF
>.|TRBD2|TRBJ2-7|TRBV10-3
TGTGCCACCCAGTCGACGGGAGGGTCCTACGAGCAGTACTTC
CATQSTGGSYEQYF
>.|.|TRBJ2-3|TRBV7-7
TGTGCCAGCAGCCAGGACCTCCATTGGTCCGATACGCAGTATTTT
CASSQDLHWSDTQYF
>.|TRBD2|TRBJ2-7|TRBV27
TGTGCCAGCAGTCGCGCGGGAGGGTGGTACGAGCAGTACTTC
CASSRAGGWYEQYF
>.|.|TRBJ2-3|TRBV5-6
TGTGCCAGCAGCTTGGCAGTAGATACGCAGTATTTT
CASSLAVDTQYF
>.|TRBD1|TRBJ1-5|TRBV10-3
TGTGCCATCAGAGCAGCGACAGGGGTCAATCAGCCCCAGCATTTT
CAIRAATGVNQPQHF
>.|TRBD2|TRBJ2-1|TRBV25-1
TGTGCCAGCAGTGCACTAGCGGGAGGCGCCAATGAGCAGTTCTTC
CASSALAGGANEQFF
>.|.|TRBJ2-1|TRBV4-2
TGTGCCAGCAGCACCCGGGGGAGGTACGACAATGAGCAGTTCTTC
CASSTRGRYDNEQFF
>.|.|TRBJ1-1|TRBV7-2
TGTGCCAGCAGCTTAGTTCAATGGGGGCAGGGCACTGAAGCTTTCTTT
CASSLVQWGQGTEAFF
>.|TRBD2|TRBJ2-3|TRBV2
TGTGCCATTGCGGGAGAGGATACGCAGTATTTT
CAIAGEDTQYF
>once|.|TRBJ1-1|TRBV19
TGTGCCAGTAGTGCGGGGGCGCGGGCTGAAGCTTTCTTT
CASSAGARAEAFF
>once|.|TRBJ2-7|TRBV5-1
TGCGCCAGCAGCCCGGGGGGGGGACAGGGCTTGTACGAGCAGTACTTC
CASSPGGGQGLYEQYF
>.|.|TRBJ2-7|TRBV29-1
TGCAGCGTTGATACTGGGGACTTATCCTACGAGCAGTACTTC
CSVDTGDLSYEQYF
>.|TRBD2|TRBJ2-4|TRBV9
TGTGCCAGCAGCGAGATAGCGGGAGGGCGAGAAAACATTCAGTACTTC
CASSEIAGGRENIQYF